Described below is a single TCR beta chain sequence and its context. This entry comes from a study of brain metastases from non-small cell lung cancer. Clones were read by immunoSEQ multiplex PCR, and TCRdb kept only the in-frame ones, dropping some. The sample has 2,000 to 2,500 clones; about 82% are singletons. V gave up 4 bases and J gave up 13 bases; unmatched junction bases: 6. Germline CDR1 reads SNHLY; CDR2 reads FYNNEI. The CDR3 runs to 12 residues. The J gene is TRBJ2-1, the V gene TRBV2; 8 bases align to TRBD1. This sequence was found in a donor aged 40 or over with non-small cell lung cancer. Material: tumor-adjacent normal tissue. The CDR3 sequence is CASSGGTGGQFF. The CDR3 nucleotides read TGTGCCAGCAGTGGGGGGACAGGCGGACAGTTCTTC.